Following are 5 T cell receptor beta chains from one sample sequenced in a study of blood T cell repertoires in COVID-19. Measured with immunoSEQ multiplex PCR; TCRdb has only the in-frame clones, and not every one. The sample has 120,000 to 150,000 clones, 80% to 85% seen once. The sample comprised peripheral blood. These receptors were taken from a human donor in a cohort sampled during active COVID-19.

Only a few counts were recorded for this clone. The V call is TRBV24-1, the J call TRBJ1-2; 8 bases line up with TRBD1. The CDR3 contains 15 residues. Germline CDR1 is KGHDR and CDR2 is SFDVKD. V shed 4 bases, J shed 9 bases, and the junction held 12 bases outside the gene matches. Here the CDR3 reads CATSDPGQGARSYTF. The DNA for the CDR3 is TGTGCCACCAGTGACCCCGGCCAGGGGGCTAGGAGCTACACCTTC.

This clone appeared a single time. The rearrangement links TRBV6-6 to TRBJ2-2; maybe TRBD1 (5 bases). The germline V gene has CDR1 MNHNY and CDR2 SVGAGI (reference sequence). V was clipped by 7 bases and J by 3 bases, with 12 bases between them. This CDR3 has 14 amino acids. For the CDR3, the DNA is TGTGCCAGCAAAAAGGGGTCGGACACCGGGGAGCTGTTTTTT. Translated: CASKKGSDTGELFF.

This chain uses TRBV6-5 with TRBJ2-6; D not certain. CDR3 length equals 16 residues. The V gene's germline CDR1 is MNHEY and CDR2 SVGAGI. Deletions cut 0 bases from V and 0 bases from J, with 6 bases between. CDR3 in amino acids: CASSYSQVSGANVLTF. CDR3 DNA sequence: TGTGCCAGCAGTTACTCTCAGGTCTCTGGGGCCAACGTCCTGACTTTC.

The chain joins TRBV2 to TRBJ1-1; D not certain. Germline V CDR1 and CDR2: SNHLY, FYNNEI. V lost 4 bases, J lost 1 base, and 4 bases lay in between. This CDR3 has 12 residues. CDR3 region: CASSGQNTEAFF. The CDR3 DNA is TGTGCCAGCAGTGGGCAGAACACTGAAGCTTTCTTT.

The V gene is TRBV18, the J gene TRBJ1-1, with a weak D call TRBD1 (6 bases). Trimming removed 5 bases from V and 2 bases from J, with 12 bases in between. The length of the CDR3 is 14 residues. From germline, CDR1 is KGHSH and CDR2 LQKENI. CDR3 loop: CASSERQANTEAFF. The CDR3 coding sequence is TGTGCCAGCTCAGAAAGACAGGCCAACACTGAAGCTTTCTTT.